This TCR beta chain originates from a study of vaccination and CD4 T cells after COVID-19. The study, taken as a whole, reports: SARS-CoV-2-reactive clonotypes showed a nonsignificant median rise from about 20 to 38.

Cultured CD4+ T cells had their DNA profiled by the Oncomine TCR Beta short-read assay. Via MiXCR, TCRdb re-called the PCR reads, giving one row per CDR3 protein. The sample shows roughly 20,000 distinct CDR3 sequences, 44% of them seen only once. Treatment of the sample: approximately 9-day PBMC culture with coronavirus spike peptide pools or control peptides (ViraFEST assay). For ViraFEST, peptide pools expanded antigen-specific T cells, after which the TCRs were sequenced. Concerning this clonotype: As yet, its antigen is unknown.

This receptor was obtained from a human donor who had recovered from COVID-19. The sample in question was CD4+ T cells from blood, cultured in vitro, obtained before SARS-CoV-2 vaccination.

CDR3 residues: CASSLDGDFTGELFF. The CDR3 DNA sequence: TGCGCCAGCAGCTTGGATGGGGACTTCACCGGGGAGCTGTTTTTT. The chain couples TRBV5-1 to TRBJ2-2; the D gene is possibly TRBD2 (6 bases). Between the trimmed V and J ends, which lost 0 bases and 4 bases, there was a span of 10 bases. Looked up from germline, CDR1 is SGHRS and CDR2 is YFSETQ. CDR3 length: 15 amino acids. Complete variable domain (other parts from reference TRBV5-1 and TRBJ2-2): KAGVTQTPRYLIKTRGQQVTLSCSPISGHRSVSWYQQTPGQGLQFLFEYFSETQRNKGNFPGRFSGRQFSNSRSEMNVSTLELGDSALYLCASSLDGDFTGELFFGEGSRLTVL.